This TCR beta chain was retrieved from a study of breast tumors, draining lymph nodes, adjacent tissues. With respect to this clonotype: Its antigen remains unknown.

Study-level results: Tumor repertoires ranked between lymph nodes and nontumor tissue in diversity, with V and J gene preferences. Tumor T cell lymph node origin was a supported hypothesis, not proven. Luminal-like breast cancer showed significantly greater tumor-nontumor repertoire similarity than basal-like breast cancer did.

V lost 7 bases, J lost 7 bases, and 11 bases stayed unmatched. Germline V gene sequence: CDR1 KGHDR, CDR2 SFDVKD. The CDR3 loop spans 15 amino acids. From the multiplex PCR reads, TCRdb called clonotypes with MiXCR, one entry per CDR3 protein. The data show around 16,000 distinct CDR3 sequences, about half seen once. This chain joins TRBV24-1 and TRBJ1-5; 8 bases align to TRBD1. Sequencing used tumor-adjacent breast tissue. The clonotype originates from a female donor with breast cancer. Some clones in this sample may be carry-over from other donors' samples. CDR3 DNA: TGTGCCACCAGATCCGGACAGGGTACGTACCAGCCCCAGCATTTT. This codes for CATRSGQGTYQPQHF.